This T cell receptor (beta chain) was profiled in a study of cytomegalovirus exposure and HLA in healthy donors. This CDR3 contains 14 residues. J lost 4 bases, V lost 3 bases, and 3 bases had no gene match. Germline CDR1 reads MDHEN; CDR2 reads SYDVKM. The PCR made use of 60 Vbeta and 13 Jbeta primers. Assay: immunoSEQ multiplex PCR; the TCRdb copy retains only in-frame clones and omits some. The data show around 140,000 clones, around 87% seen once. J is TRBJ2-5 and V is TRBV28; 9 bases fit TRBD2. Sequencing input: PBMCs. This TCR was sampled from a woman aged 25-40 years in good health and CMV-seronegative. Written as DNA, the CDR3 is TGTGCCAGCAGTTTTAGCGGGAGTGGAGAGACCCAGTACTTC. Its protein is CASSFSGSGETQYF.